The 23 T cell receptor beta chains reported below all come from one sample, sequenced in a study of blood T cell repertoires in COVID-19. The protocol was immunoSEQ multiplex PCR, while the TCRdb copy is restricted to in-frame clones and leaves out a portion. The top ten clones hold 2.5% to 3% of a sample with about 140,000 clones, roughly 85% of them seen once. Sequencing was done on a sample of peripheral blood. These receptors originate from a man between 45 and 60 years old with acute or convalescent COVID-19.

This clone was observed a single time. V usage is TRBV28 and J usage is TRBJ2-1, with D perhaps matching TRBD1 (6 bases). CDR1 and CDR2 (germline): MDHEN, SYDVKM. Between the trimmed V and J ends, which lost 5 bases and 2 bases, there was a span of 13 bases. This CDR3 is 15 amino acids long. This CDR3 is CASSPRDTTYNEQFF. The CDR3, as DNA: TGTGCCAGCAGTCCCCGGGACACTACCTACAATGAGCAGTTCTTC. The full variable domain, completed using reference TRBV28 and TRBJ2-1, is DVKVTQSSRYLVKRTGEKVFLECVQDMDHENMFWYRQDPGLGLRLIYFSYDVKMKEKGDIPEGYSVSREKKERFSLILESASTNQTSMYLCASSPRDTTYNEQFFGPGTRLTVL.

This clone was seen only once. The genes are TRBV6-1 and TRBJ1-4; D may be TRBD1 (5 bases). The CDR3 has 18 residues. CDR1 MNHNS and CDR2 SASEGT come from the germline V gene. Trimming removed 1 base from V and 0 bases from J, with 15 bases in between. DNA for the CDR3: TGTGCCAGCAGTGAAGGGATTTACAGGTTAACAACTAATGAAAAACTGTTTTTT. This sequence encodes CASSEGIYRLTTNEKLFF.

This clone appeared a single time. V is TRBV6-5 and J is TRBJ2-2; 7 bases align to TRBD1. V trimming: 6 bases; J trimming: 4 bases; junction bases outside the gene matches: 5. CDR3 length: 14 residues. The germline gives CDR1 MNHEY, CDR2 SVGAGI. CDR3 DNA sequence: TGTGCCAGCAGCCTGACAGGGCTCACCGGGGAGCTGTTTTTT. Its translation is CASSLTGLTGELFF.

This chain links TRBV28 with TRBJ2-7, with D unclear. The CDR3 extends over 11 amino acids. Between the trimmed V and J ends, which lost 5 bases and 4 bases, there was a span of 6 bases. The V gene's germline CDR1 is MDHEN and CDR2 SYDVKM. CDR3 in DNA: TGTGCCAGCAGTCCCAATTACGAGCAGTACTTC. This encodes CASSPNYEQYF.

The CDR3, as DNA: TGTGCCAGCAGTTACTCGTCCAACGGGGAGCTGTTTTTT. Encoded protein: CASSYSSNGELFF. V usage is TRBV6-5 and J usage is TRBJ2-2; D call uncertain. The CDR3 totals 13 residues. V was clipped by 0 bases and J by 7 bases, with 6 bases between them. Germline values: CDR1 MNHEY, CDR2 SVGAGI.

This chain joins TRBV21-1 and TRBJ2-7; TRBD1, the table's D call, lacks a check against the DNA. TRBV21-1 is deemed a pseudogene. This CDR3 spans 20 amino acids. CDR3 bases: TGTGCCAGCAGCAAAGGGGACGGGACAGCTGTTCCCCTATCGGGGGACGAGCAGTACTTC. It encodes CASSKGDGTAVPLSGDEQYF.

This clone was picked up one time. This chain links TRBV11-2 with TRBJ2-5, with D tentatively TRBD1 (6 bases). The V gene's germline CDR1 is SGHAT and CDR2 FQNNGV. CDR3 length: 14 amino acids. V lost 3 bases and J lost 5, with 13 bases in between. The CDR3 DNA is TGTGCCAGCAGCTTTGGCACAGGGCAGGAGACCCAGTACTTC. It specifies CASSFGTGQETQYF.

CDR3 loop: CASSLGPPGLGTDTQYF. The DNA of the CDR3 is TGTGCCAGCAGCCTCGGACCCCCGGGGTTGGGTACAGATACGCAGTATTTT. The rearrangement links TRBV3-1 (or the pseudogene TRBV3-2) to TRBJ2-3, with D possibly being TRBD2 (5 bases). This CDR3 comprises 17 residues. Deletions cut 4 bases from V and 3 bases from J, with 20 bases between. The germline gives CDR1 LGHDT, CDR2 YNNKEL (reference sequence).

V gene TRBV4-1 combines with J gene TRBJ2-3; 7 nucleotides align to TRBD1. The CDR3 consists of 17 residues. Germline CDR1 is MGHRA and CDR2 is YSYEKL. Trimming at V came to 2 bases and at J to 0 bases, leaving 8 bases not matched to a gene. The CDR3 DNA follows: TGCGCCAGCAGCCAACCCCGGGACAGTCGTAGCACAGATACGCAGTATTTT. This encodes CASSQPRDSRSTDTQYF.

The CDR3: CASWGQGDEQYF. For the CDR3, the DNA is TGTGCCAGCTGGGGACAGGGTGACGAGCAGTACTTC. The V and J genes are TRBV2 and TRBJ2-7; 9 nucleotides align to TRBD1. CDR1 SNHLY and CDR2 FYNNEI come from the germline V gene. The CDR3 is 12 residues long. Trimming cost V 8 bases and J 5 bases; bases outside gene matches: 4.

This clone was seen just once. The V and J genes are TRBV24-1 and TRBJ1-2, with no clear D. The ends were cut back, 9 bases at V and 3 bases at J, with 10 bases in the middle. Germline V gene lookup returns CDR1 KGHDR and CDR2 SFDVKD. The CDR3 loop spans 12 amino acids. The CDR3 protein is CATADGDYGYTF. Here the CDR3 DNA reads TGTGCCACCGCTGACGGAGACTATGGCTACACCTTC.

V is TRBV28 and J is TRBJ2-7; a weak D match, TRBD2 (6 bases). CDR1 and CDR2 from the germline V gene are MDHEN and SYDVKM. The CDR3 extends over 15 amino acids. V was clipped by 8 bases and J by 2 bases, with 19 bases between them. CDR3 in DNA: TGTGCCAGCGGGATTGATGGGGGGTTCACCTACGAGCAGTACTTC. This sequence encodes CASGIDGGFTYEQYF. Full variable domain (remainder filled in from reference TRBV28 and TRBJ2-7): DVKVTQSSRYLVKRTGEKVFLECVQDMDHENMFWYRQDPGLGLRLIYFSYDVKMKEKGDIPEGYSVSREKKERFSLILESASTNQTSMYLCASGIDGGFTYEQYFGPGTRLTVT.

The chain joins TRBV6-4 to TRBJ2-3; 8 nucleotides align to TRBD2. V dropped 5 bases and J dropped 0; count of bases not matched to a gene: 4. The CDR3 contains 15 residues. Germline V gene sequence: CDR1 MRHNA, CDR2 SNTAGT. CDR3 coding DNA: TGTGCCAGCAGTATTACTAGCGGAAGCACAGATACGCAGTATTTT. The encoded protein is CASSITSGSTDTQYF.

Here the CDR3 DNA reads TGTGCCAGCAGTTTAGAAGGACAGGGATATGATGGCTACACCTTC. This sequence encodes CASSLEGQGYDGYTF. This chain links TRBV27 with TRBJ1-2; 8 bases map to TRBD1. Germline CDR1 is MNHEY and CDR2 is SMNVEV (reference sequence). The V segment lost 2 bases and the J segment 6 bases; nucleotides outside the gene matches: 8. This CDR3 comprises 15 residues.

This clone was detected only once. The chain has TRBV6-2 or TRBV6-3 and TRBJ1-1; D gene unclear. CDR3 length equals 13 residues. Germline CDR1 MNHEY, CDR2 SVGEGT. Trimming cost V 5 bases and J 8 bases, with 15 bases left between them. The DNA for the CDR3 is TGTGCCAGCAGTCGGATATTGCGGGCAGAAGCTTTCTTT. Translating gives CASSRILRAEAFF.

The CDR3 nucleotides read TGTGCCAGCAGCCCAGGACTAGCGGGAGGGGCAGATACGCAGTATTTT. Encoded protein: CASSPGLAGGADTQYF. V gene TRBV7-3 combines with J gene TRBJ2-3, with 15 bases matching TRBD2. V lost 5 bases and J lost 4; bases outside the gene matches: 4. CDR1 and CDR2 (germline): SGHTA, FQGTGA. The CDR3 runs 16 residues.

The chain couples TRBV18 to TRBJ1-5, with 8 bases identical to TRBD1. This CDR3 has 15 residues. V was pared by 4 bases and J by 7 bases, with 9 bases of the junction left unmatched. The V gene's germline CDR1 is KGHSH and CDR2 LQKENI. CDR3 in amino acids: CASSLGQGARQPQHF. DNA of the CDR3: TGTGCCAGCTCACTCGGGCAGGGGGCTAGACAGCCCCAGCATTTT.

The V gene is TRBV2, the J gene TRBJ1-4; D is possibly TRBD1 (6 bases). CDR1 and CDR2 from the germline V gene are SNHLY and FYNNEI. V was trimmed by 4 bases and J by 8 bases, leaving 8 bases between them. The CDR3 has 12 amino acids. CDR3 amino acids: CASSGTVEKLFF. CDR3 in DNA: TGTGCCAGCAGTGGGACAGTCGAAAAACTGTTTTTT.

This clone occurred a few times. This chain connects TRBV6-1 to TRBJ1-3; perhaps TRBD1 as D (5 bases). There are 15 residues in the CDR3. Trimming left V 0 bases short and J 4 bases short, with 10 bases between. Germline V gene sequence: CDR1 MNHNS, CDR2 SASEGT. CDR3 nucleotide sequence: TGTGCCAGCAGTGAAGCCCCGACAGAGGGAAACACCATATATTTT. Amino acid sequence: CASSEAPTEGNTIYF.

This chain joins TRBV7-2 and TRBJ1-2, with D hard to call. The CDR3 extends over 16 amino acids. Trimming took off 0 bases at V and 6 bases at J, with 17 bases between the two ends. CDR1 is SGHTA, CDR2 FQGNSA, per germline. CDR3 coding DNA: TGTGCCAGCAGCTTAGCGCACTCGGAGGATGGCAATGGCTACACCTTC. As protein: CASSLAHSEDGNGYTF.

This chain uses TRBV30 with TRBJ1-5, with D possibly matching TRBD1 (5 bases). Trimming shortened V by 3 bases and J by 3 bases, and 15 bases separated the two germline ends. The CDR3 loop spans 15 amino acids. Germline V lookup: CDR1 GTSNPN, CDR2 SVGIG (reference sequence). The CDR3 is CAWSRPLTDNQPQHF. The CDR3 DNA is TGTGCCTGGAGCCGCCCCTTGACAGACAATCAGCCCCAGCATTTT.

The rearrangement links TRBV19 to TRBJ1-5; D gene unclear. V shed 8 bases and J shed 0 bases, with 20 bases lying between them. CDR1 and CDR2 (germline): LNHDA, SQIVND (reference sequence). CDR3 length: 17 residues. The CDR3 spells CASRFISWPPSNQPQHF. For the CDR3, the DNA is TGTGCCAGTCGTTTCATCTCTTGGCCGCCTAGCAATCAGCCCCAGCATTTT.

This clone has just one count. V is TRBV5-1 and J is TRBJ2-3; 7 bases match TRBD2. This CDR3 region has 16 residues. Germline V gene data show CDR1 as SGHRS and CDR2 as YFSETQ. The V and J ends lost 4 bases and 10 bases, in that order; junction bases with no gene match: 18. The CDR3 loop is CASSVEAGGGSSAQYF. For the CDR3, the DNA is TGCGCCAGCAGCGTAGAGGCGGGCGGGGGTTCCTCGGCGCAGTATTTT.